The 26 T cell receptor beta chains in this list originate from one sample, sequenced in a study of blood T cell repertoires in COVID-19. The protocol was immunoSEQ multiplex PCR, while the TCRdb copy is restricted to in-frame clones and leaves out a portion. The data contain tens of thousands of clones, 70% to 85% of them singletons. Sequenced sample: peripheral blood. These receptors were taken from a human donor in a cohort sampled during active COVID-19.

CDR3 sequence: CASSYSGTASSYEQYF. The CDR3 DNA reads as TGTGCCAGCAGTTACTCGGGGACAGCCTCCTCCTACGAGCAGTACTTC. The gene calls are TRBV6-5 and TRBJ2-7, with TRBD1 matching 7 bases. V shed 0 bases and J 0 bases; nucleotides not matched to a gene: 5. The CDR3 is 16 residues long. Germline V gene sequence: CDR1 MNHEY, CDR2 SVGAGI.

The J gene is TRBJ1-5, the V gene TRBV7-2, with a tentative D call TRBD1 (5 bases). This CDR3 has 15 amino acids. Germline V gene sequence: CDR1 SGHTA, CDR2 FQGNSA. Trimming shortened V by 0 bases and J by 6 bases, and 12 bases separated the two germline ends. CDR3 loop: CASSLAPNGGQPQHF. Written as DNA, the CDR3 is TGTGCCAGCAGCTTAGCGCCTAACGGGGGTCAGCCCCAGCATTTT.

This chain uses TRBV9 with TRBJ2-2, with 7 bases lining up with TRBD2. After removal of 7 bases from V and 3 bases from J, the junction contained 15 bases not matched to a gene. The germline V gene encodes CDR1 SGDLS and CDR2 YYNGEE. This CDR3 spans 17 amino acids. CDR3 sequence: CASPPCGRLLDTGELFF. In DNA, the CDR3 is TGTGCCAGCCCCCCGTGCGGGAGACTGTTGGACACCGGGGAGCTGTTTTTT. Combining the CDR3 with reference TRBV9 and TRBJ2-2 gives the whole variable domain DSGVTQTPKHLITATGQRVTLRCSPRSGDLSVYWYQQSLDQGLQFLIQYYNGEERAKGNILERFSAQQFPDLHSELNLSSLELGDSALYFCASPPCGRLLDTGELFFGEGSRLTVL.

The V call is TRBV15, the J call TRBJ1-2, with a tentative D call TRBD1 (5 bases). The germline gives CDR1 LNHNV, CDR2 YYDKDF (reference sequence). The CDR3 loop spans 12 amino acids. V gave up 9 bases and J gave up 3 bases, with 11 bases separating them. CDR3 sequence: CATSGAYYGYTF. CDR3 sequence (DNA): TGTGCCACTTCTGGGGCTTACTATGGCTACACCTTC.

The CDR3 sequence: CASSSSNRANEKLFF. The CDR3 bases are TGTGCCAGCAGCTCTAGCAACAGGGCTAATGAAAAACTGTTTTTT. The chain uses TRBV7-2 and TRBJ1-4; TRBD1 might be the D (6 bases). Trimming removed 4 bases at V and 3 bases at J, with 12 bases between. CDR1 is SGHTA and CDR2 is FQGNSA in the germline V gene. The CDR3 sequence is 15 residues long.

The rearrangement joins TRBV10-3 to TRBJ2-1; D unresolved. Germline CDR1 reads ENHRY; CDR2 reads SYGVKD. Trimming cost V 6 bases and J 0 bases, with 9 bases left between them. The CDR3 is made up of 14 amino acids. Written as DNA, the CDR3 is TGTGCCATCAGCGACGCTAGCTCCTACAATGAGCAGTTCTTC. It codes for CAISDASSYNEQFF.

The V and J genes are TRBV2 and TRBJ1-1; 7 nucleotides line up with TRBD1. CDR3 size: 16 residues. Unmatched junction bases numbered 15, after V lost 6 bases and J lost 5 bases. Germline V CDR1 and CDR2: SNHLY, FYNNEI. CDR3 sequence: CASSQDRDRSWTEAFF. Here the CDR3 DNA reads TGTGCCAGCAGCCAAGACCGGGACAGATCGTGGACTGAAGCTTTCTTT.

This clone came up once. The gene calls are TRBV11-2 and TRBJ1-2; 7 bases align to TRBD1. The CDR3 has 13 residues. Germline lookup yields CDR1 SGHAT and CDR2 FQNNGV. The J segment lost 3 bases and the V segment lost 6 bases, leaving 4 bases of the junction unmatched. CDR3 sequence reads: CASSYQGDYGYTF. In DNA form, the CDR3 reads TGTGCCAGCAGTTATCAGGGGGACTATGGCTACACCTTC.

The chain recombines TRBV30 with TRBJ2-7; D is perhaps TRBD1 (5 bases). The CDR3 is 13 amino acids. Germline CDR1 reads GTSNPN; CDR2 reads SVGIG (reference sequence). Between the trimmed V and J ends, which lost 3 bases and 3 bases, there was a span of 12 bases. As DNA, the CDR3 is TGTGCCTGGAGCTTAGGGGTTAACTACGAGCAGTACTTC. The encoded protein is CAWSLGVNYEQYF.

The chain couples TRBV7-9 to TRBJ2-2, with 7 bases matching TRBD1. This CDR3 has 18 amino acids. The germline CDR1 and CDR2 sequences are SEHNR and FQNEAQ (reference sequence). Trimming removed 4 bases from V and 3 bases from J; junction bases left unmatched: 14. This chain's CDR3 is CASSSSIHRGRDTGELFF. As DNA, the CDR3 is TGTGCCAGCAGCTCATCCATTCACAGGGGTCGGGACACCGGGGAGCTGTTTTTT.

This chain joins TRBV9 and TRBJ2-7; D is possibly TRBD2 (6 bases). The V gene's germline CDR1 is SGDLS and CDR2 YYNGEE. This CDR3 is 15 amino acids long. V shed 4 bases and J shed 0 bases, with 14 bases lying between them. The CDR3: CASSPQPSVSYEQYF. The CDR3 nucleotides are TGTGCCAGCAGCCCTCAGCCTAGCGTCTCCTACGAGCAGTACTTC.

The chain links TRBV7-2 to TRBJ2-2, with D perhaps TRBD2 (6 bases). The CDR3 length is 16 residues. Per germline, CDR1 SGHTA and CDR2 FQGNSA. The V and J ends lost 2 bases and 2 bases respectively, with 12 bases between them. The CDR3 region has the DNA TGTGCCAGCAGCTTACGCGGGGTGGGAAACACCGGGGAGCTGTTTTTT. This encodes CASSLRGVGNTGELFF.

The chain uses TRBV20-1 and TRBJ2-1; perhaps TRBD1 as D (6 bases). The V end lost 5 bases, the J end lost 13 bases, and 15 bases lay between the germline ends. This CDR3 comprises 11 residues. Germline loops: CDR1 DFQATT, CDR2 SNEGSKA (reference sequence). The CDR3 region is CSARQQGIQFF. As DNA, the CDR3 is TGCAGTGCTCGACAACAGGGCATTCAGTTCTTC.

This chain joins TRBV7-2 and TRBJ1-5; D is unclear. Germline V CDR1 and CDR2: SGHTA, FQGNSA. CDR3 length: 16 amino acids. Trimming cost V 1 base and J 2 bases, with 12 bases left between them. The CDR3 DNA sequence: TGTGCCAGCAGCTTAGTATCTCGGGTGGGCAATCAGCCCCAGCATTTT. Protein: CASSLVSRVGNQPQHF.

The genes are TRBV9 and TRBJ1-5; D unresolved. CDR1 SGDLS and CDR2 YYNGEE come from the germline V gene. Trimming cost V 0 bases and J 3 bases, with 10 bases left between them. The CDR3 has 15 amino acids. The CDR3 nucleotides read TGTGCCAGCAGCGTAGGGTACCAGGACAATCAGCCCCAGCATTTT. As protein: CASSVGYQDNQPQHF. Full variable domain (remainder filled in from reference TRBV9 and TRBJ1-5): DSGVTQTPKHLITATGQRVTLRCSPRSGDLSVYWYQQSLDQGLQFLIQYYNGEERAKGNILERFSAQQFPDLHSELNLSSLELGDSALYFCASSVGYQDNQPQHFGDGTRLSIL.

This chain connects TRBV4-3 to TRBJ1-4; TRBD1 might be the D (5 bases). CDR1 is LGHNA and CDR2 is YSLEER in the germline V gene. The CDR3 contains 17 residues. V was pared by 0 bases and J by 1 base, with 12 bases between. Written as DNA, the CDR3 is TGCGCCAGCAGCCAAGACGGGACTGCAGTAACTAATGAAAAACTGTTTTTT. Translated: CASSQDGTAVTNEKLFF.

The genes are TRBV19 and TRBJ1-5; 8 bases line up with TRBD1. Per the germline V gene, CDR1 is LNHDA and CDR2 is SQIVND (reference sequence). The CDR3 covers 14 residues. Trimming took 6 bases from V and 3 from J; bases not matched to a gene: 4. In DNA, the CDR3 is TGTGCCAGTAGGGACAGGGAAGTCAATCAGCCCCAGCATTTT. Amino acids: CASRDREVNQPQHF.

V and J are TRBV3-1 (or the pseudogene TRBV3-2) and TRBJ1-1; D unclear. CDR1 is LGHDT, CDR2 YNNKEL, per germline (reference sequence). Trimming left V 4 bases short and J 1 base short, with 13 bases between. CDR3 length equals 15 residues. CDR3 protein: CASSPTERANTEAFF. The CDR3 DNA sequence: TGTGCCAGCAGCCCTACCGAGCGGGCGAACACTGAAGCTTTCTTT.

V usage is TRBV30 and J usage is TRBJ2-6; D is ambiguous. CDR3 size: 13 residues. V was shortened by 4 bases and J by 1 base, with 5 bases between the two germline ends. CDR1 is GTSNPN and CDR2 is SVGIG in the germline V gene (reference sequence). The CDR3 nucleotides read TGTGCCTGGATGAGGTCTGGGGCCAACGTCCTGACTTTC. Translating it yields CAWMRSGANVLTF.

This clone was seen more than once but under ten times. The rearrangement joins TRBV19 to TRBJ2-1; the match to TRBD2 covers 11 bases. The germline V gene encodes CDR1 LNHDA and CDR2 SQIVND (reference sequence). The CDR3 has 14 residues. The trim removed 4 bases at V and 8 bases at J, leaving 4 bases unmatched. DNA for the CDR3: TGTGCCAGTAGTACTAGCGGGAGGATTTATGAGCAGTTCTTC. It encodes CASSTSGRIYEQFF.

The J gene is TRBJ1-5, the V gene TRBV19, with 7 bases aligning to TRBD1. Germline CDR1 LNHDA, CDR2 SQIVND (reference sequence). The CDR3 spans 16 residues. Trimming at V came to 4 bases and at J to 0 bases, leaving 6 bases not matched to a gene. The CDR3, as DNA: TGTGCCAGTAGTAGCTCCGGGACAGATAGCAATCAGCCCCAGCATTTT. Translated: CASSSSGTDSNQPQHF.

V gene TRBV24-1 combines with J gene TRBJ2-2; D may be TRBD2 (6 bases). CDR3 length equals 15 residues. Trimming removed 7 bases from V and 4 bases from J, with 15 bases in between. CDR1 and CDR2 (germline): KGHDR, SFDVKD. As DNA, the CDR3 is TGTGCCACCAGGGGACTCGGAGCTTCCACCGGGGAGCTGTTTTTT. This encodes CATRGLGASTGELFF.

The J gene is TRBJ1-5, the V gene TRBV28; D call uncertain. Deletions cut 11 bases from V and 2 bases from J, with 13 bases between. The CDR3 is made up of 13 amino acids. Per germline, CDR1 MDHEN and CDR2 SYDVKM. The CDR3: CALGRVGNQPQHF. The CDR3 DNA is TGTGCCCTGGGCCGCGTAGGCAATCAGCCCCAGCATTTT.

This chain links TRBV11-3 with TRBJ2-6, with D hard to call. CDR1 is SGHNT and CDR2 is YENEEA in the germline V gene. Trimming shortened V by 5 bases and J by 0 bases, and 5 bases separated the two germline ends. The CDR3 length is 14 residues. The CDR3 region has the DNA TGTGCCAGCAGCGCCAGCTCTGGGGCCAACGTCCTGACTTTC. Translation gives CASSASSGANVLTF.

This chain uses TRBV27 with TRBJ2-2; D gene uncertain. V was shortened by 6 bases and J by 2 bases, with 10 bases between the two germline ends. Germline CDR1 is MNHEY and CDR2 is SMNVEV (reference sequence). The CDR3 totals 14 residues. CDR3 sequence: CASRSTSNTGELFF. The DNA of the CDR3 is TGTGCCAGCAGATCTACTTCAAACACCGGGGAGCTGTTTTTT.

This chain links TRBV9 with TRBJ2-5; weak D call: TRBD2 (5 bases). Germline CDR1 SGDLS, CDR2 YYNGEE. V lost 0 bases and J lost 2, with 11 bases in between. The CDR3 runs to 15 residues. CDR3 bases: TGTGCCAGCAGCGTAGGGGTGGGGAGTCAAGAGACCCAGTACTTC. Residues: CASSVGVGSQETQYF.